These 13 T cell receptor beta chains were sequenced from one sample in a study of CDR3 diversity in severe acne. In TCRdb, the PCR reads were re-called with MiXCR into one record per CDR3 protein. The sample shows fewer than 90,000 distinct CDR3 sequences, around 50% of them seen only once. Source material: blood. These TCRs come from a male donor in good health, without acne.

This clonotype was picked up many times. A read error may be the cause here, since a much bigger clone is one base away. The rearrangement joins TRBV6-1 to TRBJ2-5, with D perhaps matching TRBD1 (6 bases). Trimming cost V 8 bases and J 7 bases, with 14 bases left between them. Per the germline V gene, CDR1 is MNHNS and CDR2 is SASEGT. This CDR3 spans 12 amino acids. For the CDR3, the DNA is TGTGCCAGCGACAGGTTGGTGGTGACCCAGTACTTC. Translating gives CASDRLVVTQYF.

The CDR3 reads CAGQITEAFF. CDR3 DNA sequence: TGTGCTGGACAGATCACTGAAGCTTTCTTT. The J gene is TRBJ1-1, the V gene TRBV2, with a weak D call TRBD1 (6 bases). The CDR3 contains 10 residues. CDR1 SNHLY and CDR2 FYNNEI come from the germline V gene.

This clonotype has ten or more counts. V and J are TRBV3-1 and TRBJ2-1; tentatively, D is TRBD1 or TRBD2 (6 bases each). The V end lost 0 bases, the J end lost 3 bases, and 9 bases lay between the germline ends. The CDR3 is 15 amino acids. Looked up from germline, CDR1 is LGHDT and CDR2 is YNNKEL (reference sequence). CDR3 in DNA: TGTGCCAGCAGCCAAGACGGGGGCGGCTACAATGAGCAGTTCTTC. Translating gives CASSQDGGGYNEQFF.

Ten or more counts support this clonotype. The genes are TRBV19 and TRBJ1-5; D is unclear. Trimming removed 4 bases at V and 7 bases at J, with 8 bases between. CDR1 is LNHDA, CDR2 SQIVND, per germline (reference sequence). There are 12 residues in the CDR3. In DNA form, the CDR3 reads TGTGCCAGTAGTAGGGGTAACCAGCCCCAGCATTTT. Protein product: CASSRGNQPQHF.

The chain uses TRBV2 and TRBJ1-1; D is unresolved. The CDR3 is 14 amino acids. V was shortened by 6 bases and J by 1 base, with 12 bases between the two germline ends. Germline-derived CDR1 and CDR2 are SNHLY and FYNNEI. The CDR3 bases are TGTGCCAGCAGGGACGGAGGCTCGAACACTGAAGCTTTCTTT. Its protein product is CASRDGGSNTEAFF.

This clonotype has a count of ten or more. This chain uses TRBV24-1 with TRBJ1-1; 7 bases are a match to TRBD1. Per germline, CDR1 KGHDR and CDR2 SFDVKD. Trimming removed 4 bases from V and 3 bases from J; junction bases left unmatched: 7. This CDR3 has 15 residues. The CDR3 sequence: CATSDSRTGDTEAFF. CDR3 nucleotide sequence: TGTGCCACCAGTGACTCCCGGACAGGCGACACTGAAGCTTTCTTT.

This clonotype showed up many times. The chain has TRBV2 and TRBJ2-5; D is possibly TRBD1 or TRBD2 (5 bases each). The germline V gene encodes CDR1 SNHLY and CDR2 FYNNEI. The CDR3 contains 14 residues. Deletions cut 3 bases from V and 7 bases from J, with 15 bases between. The CDR3 DNA follows: TGTGCCAGCAGTGAGGGACGCTCTACAGGGACCCAGTACTTC. Protein sequence: CASSEGRSTGTQYF.

V gene TRBV20-1 combines with J gene TRBJ2-7, with D perhaps TRBD1 (5 bases). V was cut by 3 bases and J by 2 bases, with 11 bases left in between. Per the germline V gene, CDR1 is DFQATT and CDR2 is SNEGSKA (reference sequence). The CDR3 runs 13 residues. The CDR3 nucleotides read TGCAGTGCTAGTTTGGCAGGGACCTACGAGCAGTACTTC. This sequence encodes CSASLAGTYEQYF.

A few counts support this clonotype. This chain uses TRBV25-1 with TRBJ2-6; no definite D call. The CDR3 covers 13 residues. Looked up from germline, CDR1 is MGHDK and CDR2 is SYGVNS. Trimming cost V 4 bases and J 2 bases, with 3 bases left between them. CDR3 nucleotides: TGTGCCAGCAGTGCGGCTGGGGCCAACGTCCTGACTTTC. It yields the protein CASSAAGANVLTF.

This clonotype appeared many times. This chain uses TRBV24-1 with TRBJ1-1; 10 bases agree with TRBD1. V lost 4 bases to trimming and J lost 7 bases; unmatched junction nucleotides: 5. Per the germline V gene, CDR1 is KGHDR and CDR2 is SFDVKD. The CDR3 consists of 14 residues. The CDR3 reads CATSEGTGENEAFF. CDR3 DNA: TGTGCCACCAGTGAAGGGACAGGGGAGAATGAAGCTTTCTTT.

This chain uses TRBV15 with TRBJ2-3, with a possible D match to TRBD2 (7 bases). Germline V gene data show CDR1 as LNHNV and CDR2 as YYDKDF (reference sequence). Trimming took off 5 bases at V and 2 bases at J, with 23 bases between the two ends. CDR3 length: 18 residues. DNA for the CDR3: TGTGCCACCAGCTCTTCACATGGGGGGGCGAGCTTCACAGATACGCAGTATTTT. Amino acids: CATSSSHGGASFTDTQYF. Drawing the rest from reference TRBV15 and TRBJ2-3, the complete variable domain is DAMVIQNPRYQVTQFGKPVTLSCSQTLNHNVMYWYQQKSSQAPKLLFHYYDKDFNNEADTPDNFQSRRPNTSFCFLDIRSPGLGDTAMYLCATSSSHGGASFTDTQYFGPGTRLTVL.

The V call is TRBV13, the J call TRBJ1-2; D unresolved. This CDR3 is 13 amino acids long. Between the trimmed V and J ends, which lost 6 bases and 8 bases, there was a span of 16 bases. The germline gives CDR1 PRHDT, CDR2 FYEKMQ (reference sequence). CDR3 in DNA: TGTGCCAGCAGTCCCATGGACGCTGAGGGCTACACCTTC. Translating it yields CASSPMDAEGYTF.

The V gene is TRBV29-1, the J gene TRBJ2-5; 10 nucleotides match TRBD1. After removal of 4 bases from V and 4 bases from J, the junction contained 9 bases not matched to a gene. The CDR3 has 15 amino acids. CDR1 SQVTM and CDR2 ANQGSEA come from the germline V gene. The CDR3 DNA reads TGCAGCGTTGTTCCCGAGACAGGGGGCGGAGAGACCCAGTACTTC. Residues: CSVVPETGGGETQYF.